Listed below are T cell receptor beta chains from one sample, sequenced in a study of T cell responses to AZD1222 COVID-19 vaccine. The protocol was immunoSEQ multiplex PCR, while the TCRdb copy is restricted to in-frame clones and leaves out a portion. The sample consists of about 110,000 clones, roughly 86% of them appearing once. This specimen consisted of peripheral blood, obtained on day 0 of AZD1222 vaccination. Source of these receptors: an adult in good health. Both conserved end residues are part of each CDR3. The D gene is left open where the match is weak. Not all rows give a size; the values are once, few, many and, for expanded clones, a class.

16	TRBV5-4	TRBJ2-7	.	.	CASSPHSPSKTYEQYF	TGTGCCAGCAGCCCTCACTCCCCCTCAAAAACCTACGAGCAGTACTTC
15	TRBV18	TRBJ1-1	.	.	CASSPEGQMNTEAFF	TGTGCCAGCTCACCAGAAGGGCAGATGAACACTGAAGCTTTCTTT
13	TRBV27	TRBJ2-5	.	.	CASTQGGKETQYF	TGTGCCAGCACCCAGGGAGGAAAAGAGACCCAGTACTTC
15	TRBV10-3	TRBJ1-2	.	TRBD1	CAISGTAGGASGYTF	TGTGCCATCAGTGGAACCGCAGGGGGCGCGAGTGGCTACACCTTC
12	TRBV27	TRBJ1-1	.	.	CASSYGNTEAFF	TGTGCCAGCAGTTATGGGAACACTGAAGCTTTCTTT
13	TRBV12-3/TRBV12-4	TRBJ2-7	.	.	CASSVGGSHEQYF	TGTGCCAGCAGCGTTGGGGGGAGCCACGAGCAGTACTTC
17	TRBV19	TRBJ1-1	.	TRBD1	CASSPTAGGGMNTEAFF	TGTGCCAGTAGTCCGACGGCAGGGGGCGGGATGAACACTGAAGCTTTCTTT
12	TRBV6-5	TRBJ2-7	.	.	CASSYTGYEQYF	TGTGCCAGCAGTTATACCGGCTACGAGCAGTACTTC
10	TRBV6-5	TRBJ1-3	few	.	CASTGNTIYF	TGTGCCAGCACCGGAAACACCATATATTTT
14	TRBV7-9	TRBJ1-1	.	TRBD1	CASSLIGDRGVAFF	TGTGCCAGCAGTTTAATAGGGGACAGGGGGGTAGCTTTCTTT
12	TRBV5-1	TRBJ2-7	.	TRBD1	CASSRQGYEQYF	TGCGCCAGCAGTCGACAGGGCTACGAGCAGTACTTC
18	TRBV28	TRBJ2-3	.	TRBD2	CASSTQFRGRELGDTQYF	TGTGCCAGCAGTACTCAATTTCGCGGGAGGGAGTTGGGAGATACGCAGTATTTT
16	TRBV19	TRBJ1-2	.	.	CASTPTLTGATEGYTF	TGTGCCAGTACCCCTACCTTGACAGGAGCAACGGAAGGCTACACCTTC
13	TRBV6-5	TRBJ1-1	.	.	CASILQGNTEAFF	TGTGCCAGCATTCTACAGGGAAACACTGAAGCTTTCTTT
15	TRBV6-5	TRBJ1-1	few	.	CASSDSGRRRTEAFF	TGTGCCAGCAGTGACTCCGGGAGGAGGAGGACTGAAGCTTTCTTT
15	TRBV19	TRBJ2-5	.	.	CASSPGGPGWETQYF	TGTGCCAGTAGCCCCGGAGGGCCAGGGTGGGAGACCCAGTACTTC
13	TRBV7-9	TRBJ1-5	.	.	CASSLQPNQPQHF	TGTGCCAGCAGCCTCCAACCAAATCAGCCCCAGCATTTT
15	TRBV2	TRBJ1-5	.	TRBD1	CASSELGTGTQPQHF	TGTGCCAGCAGTGAGTTGGGGACAGGGACTCAGCCCCAGCATTTT
15	TRBV6-2/TRBV6-3	TRBJ2-7	.	TRBD2	CASSSYGRDYYEQYF	TGTGCCAGCAGTTCGTACGGGAGGGATTACTACGAGCAGTACTTC
17	TRBV5-1	TRBJ1-2	.	.	CASSLALNRARGDGYTF	TGCGCCAGCAGCTTGGCCCTGAACAGGGCGAGGGGGGATGGCTACACCTTC
12	TRBV5-4	TRBJ2-7	once	.	CASSQQGNEQYF	TGTGCCAGCAGCCAACAGGGCAACGAGCAGTACTTC
14	TRBV9	TRBJ1-5	.	.	CASSRGGGNQPQHF	TGTGCCAGCAGTCGAGGGGGAGGCAATCAGCCCCAGCATTTT
15	TRBV7-9	TRBJ2-7	.	TRBD2	CASSPLAGGPHEQYF	TGTGCCAGCAGTCCTCTAGCGGGAGGGCCCCACGAGCAGTACTTC
12	TRBV28	TRBJ1-4	few	.	CASSFVKEKLFF	TGTGCCAGCAGTTTCGTGAAGGAAAAACTGTTTTTT
15	TRBV11-2	TRBJ1-2	few	TRBD1	CASSSSGGGFYGYTF	TGTGCCAGCAGTAGCTCGGGAGGGGGCTTCTATGGCTACACCTTC
16	TRBV5-1	TRBJ1-1	.	.	CASSPGGSRGNTEAFF	TGCGCCAGCAGCCCCGGGGGTTCCCGGGGGAACACTGAAGCTTTCTTT
17	TRBV29-1	TRBJ2-7	.	TRBD1	CSVEGTGGADSLYEQYF	TGCAGCGTTGAAGGGACAGGGGGCGCTGATAGTCTCTACGAGCAGTACTTC
14	TRBV3-1/TRBV3-2	TRBJ1-5	.	.	CASSQGGLNQPQHF	TGTGCCAGCAGCCAAGGAGGACTCAATCAGCCCCAGCATTTT
13	TRBV5-1	TRBJ2-5	.	TRBD1	CASTRTGEETQYF	TGCGCCAGCACTAGGACAGGGGAAGAGACCCAGTACTTC
13	TRBV27	TRBJ1-5	.	.	CASTYSFGQPQHF	TGTGCCAGCACCTACAGTTTCGGTCAGCCCCAGCATTTT
16	TRBV7-2	TRBJ2-1	.	.	CASSPQHLQRYNEQFF	TGTGCCAGCAGCCCACAACACCTCCAGAGATACAATGAGCAGTTCTTC
12	TRBV7-9	TRBJ1-1	.	.	CASSLDPAEAFF	TGTGCCAGCAGCTTAGATCCGGCTGAAGCTTTCTTT
16	TRBV5-4	TRBJ2-3	.	TRBD1	CASSLNRGMATDTQYF	TGTGCCAGCAGCTTAAACAGGGGTATGGCCACAGATACGCAGTATTTT
16	TRBV4-1	TRBJ2-7	few	TRBD2	CASSQVEREPLNEQYF	TGCGCCAGCAGCCAAGTGGAGCGGGAGCCTTTAAACGAGCAGTACTTC
16	TRBV27	TRBJ2-5	.	.	CASSLLSVGAQETQYF	TGTGCCAGCAGTTTATTAAGCGTCGGGGCCCAAGAGACCCAGTACTTC
15	TRBV5-1	TRBJ2-7	.	.	CASSLGTNPSYEQYF	TGCGCCAGCAGCTTGGGGACAAATCCCTCCTACGAGCAGTACTTC
13	TRBV29-1	TRBJ1-1	.	.	CSVAGALNTEAFF	TGCAGCGTCGCTGGGGCTCTGAACACTGAAGCTTTCTTT
16	TRBV6-2/TRBV6-3	TRBJ2-5	.	TRBD2	CASSYGLAGPQETQYF	TGTGCCAGCAGTTACGGACTAGCGGGACCCCAAGAGACCCAGTACTTC
13	TRBV25-1	TRBJ2-5	.	.	CASSPGDAETQYF	TGTGCCAGCAGTCCAGGTGATGCAGAGACCCAGTACTTC
13	TRBV5-4	TRBJ2-7	.	.	CASSLGRSIEQYF	TGTGCCAGCAGCTTAGGACGGAGTATCGAGCAGTACTTC
15	TRBV19	TRBJ2-7	.	.	CASSTGGLTPYEQYF	TGTGCCAGTAGTACGGGGGGCCTAACGCCCTACGAGCAGTACTTC
14	TRBV28	TRBJ1-1	once	.	CASSLFSVNTEAFF	TGTGCCAGCAGTTTATTCTCTGTGAACACTGAAGCTTTCTTT
13	TRBV5-1	TRBJ1-1	.	.	CASSQGRNTEAFF	TGCGCCAGCAGCCAAGGACGGAACACTGAAGCTTTCTTT
18	TRBV10-3	TRBJ2-5	.	TRBD2	CAISAGTSGSLRGETQYF	TGTGCCATCAGTGCAGGAACTAGCGGGTCACTCAGGGGAGAGACCCAGTACTTC
16	TRBV14	TRBJ2-1	.	.	CASSQDETDSYNEQFF	TGTGCCAGCAGCCAGGACGAGACGGACTCCTACAATGAGCAGTTCTTC
17	TRBV28	TRBJ1-6	.	TRBD1	CASSLSGTVSYNSPLHF	TGTGCCAGCAGTTTATCTGGGACAGTCTCCTATAATTCACCCCTCCACTTT
18	TRBV19	TRBJ1-5	.	.	CASKADRSYRNSNQPQHF	TGTGCCAGTAAGGCCGACAGGAGTTATAGGAATAGCAATCAGCCCCAGCATTTT
15	TRBV5-4	TRBJ2-1	.	TRBD2	CASSLGGASYNEQFF	TGTGCCAGCAGCCTCGGGGGGGCCTCCTACAATGAGCAGTTCTTC